A single T cell receptor (beta chain) is shown here with its context. Sequencing was performed with immunoSEQ multiplex PCR; in TCRdb, only in-frame clones are kept and a portion is missing. The table lists a few hundred thousand clones, roughly 90% of them singletons. The germline V gene has CDR1 SQVTM and CDR2 ANQGSEA. This CDR3 is built from 11 residues. V lost 7 bases to trimming and J lost 12 bases; unmatched junction nucleotides: 10. The record originates from a study of blood T cell repertoires in COVID-19. This clonotype originated in a woman aged 25-40 years with COVID-19, enrolled during active disease. The chain couples TRBV29-1 to TRBJ2-3, with 7 bases lining up with TRBD2. The sample comprised peripheral blood. The DNA of the CDR3 is TGCAGCGGCCTCCGGGACTACATCCAGTATTTT. Protein: CSGLRDYIQYF.